The 29 T cell receptor beta chains given below trace back to one sample, sequenced in a study of T cells in Graves' hyperthyroidism and ophthalmopathy. Authors of the study amplified TCR beta CDR3 regions from RNA transcripts. Researchers ran a first-round RT-PCR on the TCR CDR3 using the HTBI primer set. TCRdb redid the calling of the multiplex PCR reads with MiXCR, one entry per CDR3 protein. The table has approximately 500,000 distinct CDR3 sequences, around 45% seen once. Specimen: peripheral blood or thyroid tissue (not recorded which). The receptors derive from a woman aged 18-29 years with Graves' hyperthyroidism.

The V call is TRBV6-1, the J call TRBJ1-3; no definite D call. Looked up from germline, CDR1 is MNHNS and CDR2 is SASEGT. CDR3 length equals 13 residues. The ends were cut back, 5 bases at V and 7 bases at J, with 12 bases in the middle. The CDR3: CASSYGPGNTIYF. The CDR3 DNA reads TGTGCCAGCAGTTATGGACCGGGGAACACCATATATTTT.

In regard to this clonotype: This clone may be a read error of a much larger clone one base away. The chain links TRBV10-3 to TRBJ1-1; D perhaps matches TRBD1 (6 bases). Germline CDR1 and CDR2: ENHRY and SYGVKD. The length of the CDR3 is 14 residues. In nucleotides, the CDR3 is TGTGCCAGCAGGGATGGACAAGGGGGGGCTGAAACTTTCTTT. This sequence encodes CASRDGQGGAETFF.

This clonotype showed up many times. The gene calls are TRBV19 and TRBJ2-2, with D hard to call. V was pared by 7 bases and J by 3 bases, with 12 bases between. Germline CDR1 LNHDA, CDR2 SQIVND (reference sequence). There are 14 residues in the CDR3. The CDR3 spells CASTLRGDTGELFF. As DNA, the CDR3 is TGTGCCAGTACCTTACGCGGAGACACCGGGGAGCTGTTTTTT.

This clonotype was observed a handful of times. This chain uses TRBV7-3 with TRBJ2-6; 14 bases match TRBD2. The CDR3 is made up of 19 amino acids. V trimming: 3 bases; J trimming: 1 base; junction bases outside the gene matches: 5. Germline CDR1 reads SGHTA; CDR2 reads FQGTGA. CDR3 nucleotide sequence: TGTGCCAGCAGCTTGGGACTAGCGGGAGCCAATTCTGGGGCCAACGTCCTGACTTTC. Translation: CASSLGLAGANSGANVLTF. Full variable domain (rest looked up from reference TRBV7-3 and TRBJ2-6): GAGVSQTPSNKVTEKGKYVELRCDPISGHTALYWYRQSLGQGPEFLIYFQGTGAADDSGLPNDRFFAVRPEGSVSTLKIQRTERGDSAVYLCASSLGLAGANSGANVLTFGAGSRLTVL.

The chain carries TRBV24-1 and TRBJ2-5, with D tentatively TRBD2 (5 bases). Trimming cost V 7 bases and J 2 bases, with 7 bases left between them. This CDR3 spans 12 amino acids. Per germline, CDR1 KGHDR and CDR2 SFDVKD. The CDR3 sequence: CATRKRQETQYF. CDR3 DNA: TGTGCCACCAGGAAGCGGCAAGAGACCCAGTACTTC.

This clonotype was found once. The V call is TRBV5-1, the J call TRBJ1-4; possibly TRBD1 for D (5 bases). CDR1 and CDR2 (germline): SGHRS, YFSETQ. The CDR3 spans 15 residues. Trimming took 2 bases from V and 7 from J, leaving 15 bases between them. CDR3 DNA sequence: TGCGCCAGCAGCTTCAACCGGGACGGCACTGAAAAACTGTTTTTT. Translating it yields CASSFNRDGTEKLFF. The entire variable domain, with the rest obtained from reference TRBV5-1 and TRBJ1-4, is as follows: KAGVTQTPRYLIKTRGQQVTLSCSPISGHRSVSWYQQTPGQGLQFLFEYFSETQRNKGNFPGRFSGRQFSNSRSEMNVSTLELGDSALYLCASSFNRDGTEKLFFGSGTQLSVL.

This rearrangement joins TRBV12-3 or TRBV12-4 to TRBJ2-2, with D maybe TRBD1 (5 bases). V was cut by 4 bases and J by 3 bases, with 18 bases left in between. The length of the CDR3 is 17 residues. CDR3 in DNA: TGTGCCAGCAGTTCCAGGCAGGGTGACGGCTACACCGGGGAGCTGTTTTTT. Translation: CASSSRQGDGYTGELFF.

This clonotype was detected ten times or more. The chain uses TRBV12-3 or TRBV12-4 and TRBJ2-5; D is perhaps TRBD2 (5 bases). The CDR3 extends over 15 amino acids. V lost 0 bases and J lost 7, with 15 bases in between. CDR3 sequence (DNA): TGTGCCAGCAGTTTAGCGCAGTTAGCCCGGGGGACCCAGTACTTC. Its protein is CASSLAQLARGTQYF.

The chain employs TRBV2 and TRBJ2-5; TRBD1 is a possible D gene (6 bases). Germline lookup yields CDR1 SNHLY and CDR2 FYNNEI. This CDR3 is 14 amino acids long. Trimming pared 0 bases from V and 2 bases from J, leaving 7 bases between. For the CDR3, the DNA is TGTGCCAGCAGTGAAGCCAGGGGTCAAGAGACCCAGTACTTC. This gives the protein CASSEARGQETQYF.

This clonotype was found a few times. The rearrangement links TRBV12-3 or TRBV12-4 to TRBJ1-6, with a tentative D call TRBD1 (5 bases). The CDR3 runs to 13 residues. The V end was cut by 5 bases, the J end by 9 bases, with 11 bases between. CDR3 sequence reads: CASSPQGGSPLHF. The CDR3 region has the DNA TGTGCCAGCAGTCCTCAGGGTGGTTCACCCCTCCACTTT.

This clonotype was detected once. The V gene is TRBV20-1, the J gene TRBJ2-5; possibly TRBD2 for D (6 bases). The CDR3 has 15 amino acids. Trimming left V 0 bases short and J 2 bases short, with 13 bases between. Germline CDR1 DFQATT, CDR2 SNEGSKA (reference sequence). The CDR3 spells CSARDNGRVQETQYF. The CDR3 DNA reads TGCAGTGCTAGAGATAACGGGAGAGTACAAGAGACCCAGTACTTC.

Note on this clonotype: A much larger clone lies one base from this, so it may be a read error. The rearrangement uses TRBV7-9 and TRBJ1-5, with 9 bases fitting TRBD1. There are 17 residues in the CDR3. CDR1 is SEHNR and CDR2 is FQNEAQ in the germline V gene (reference sequence). The J segment lost 1 base and the V segment lost 4 bases, leaving 8 bases of the junction unmatched. Here the CDR3 reads CASSSSQGAPSNQPQHF. Written as DNA, the CDR3 is TGTGCCAGCAGCTCGTCACAGGGGGCGCCGAGCAATCAGCCCCAGCATTTT.

This clonotype has a single count. A read error may be the cause here, since a much bigger clone is one base away. The chain recombines TRBV5-4 with TRBJ2-5; tentative D call: TRBD1 (5 bases). CDR3 length: 13 amino acids. Germline V lookup: CDR1 SGHNT, CDR2 YYREEE (reference sequence). The CDR3 spells CAGSSRERETQYF. CDR3 nucleotide sequence: TGTGCCGGCAGCTCCAGGGAACGAGAGACCCAGTACTTC.

The V call is TRBV20-1, the J call TRBJ2-3; 10 nucleotides agree with TRBD2. The V gene end was trimmed by 1 base and the J gene end by 4 bases; junction bases not matched to a gene: 5. Germline V lookup: CDR1 DFQATT, CDR2 SNEGSKA (reference sequence). This CDR3 contains 15 residues. CDR3 sequence (DNA): TGCAGTGCTAGAGGCCTAGCGGGAGACTCAGATACGCAGTATTTT. Its protein is CSARGLAGDSDTQYF.

V usage is TRBV10-3 and J usage is TRBJ1-1, with 8 bases that match TRBD1. The V gene's germline CDR1 is ENHRY and CDR2 SYGVKD. The CDR3 has 16 residues. Trimming took 6 bases from V and 6 from J; bases not matched to a gene: 15. The CDR3 is CAISGPGTGLAPEAFF. CDR3 DNA sequence: TGTGCCATCAGCGGCCCCGGGACAGGATTGGCGCCTGAAGCTTTCTTT.

This clonotype was recorded once. Just one base apart from a much larger clone, this may be a read error. The chain couples TRBV20-1 to TRBJ1-1; 9 positions agree with TRBD1. CDR3 length: 17 residues. Germline loops: CDR1 DFQATT, CDR2 SNEGSKA (reference sequence). The CDR3 coding sequence is TGCGGTGCTAGAGAACCGGGACAGGGAGGCTTCGACACTGAAGCTTTCTTT. Its translation is CGAREPGQGGFDTEAFF.

This clonotype was detected ten times or more. The V gene is TRBV12-3 or TRBV12-4, the J gene TRBJ1-6, with D unresolved. The V end was cut by 6 bases, the J end by 6 bases, with 12 bases between. CDR3 length equals 14 residues. CDR3 nucleotide sequence: TGTGCCAGCAGCTCAGAGGACGGTAATTCACCCCTCCACTTT. It is translated as CASSSEDGNSPLHF.

This clonotype was detected many times. The V call is TRBV5-6, the J call TRBJ1-6; D ambiguous. Germline V gene sequence: CDR1 SGHDT, CDR2 YYEEEE. The CDR3 has 13 amino acids. With 4 bases removed from V and 10 bases from J, the gap between germline ends came to 12 bases. CDR3: CASSLTKDSPLHF. The DNA for the CDR3 is TGTGCCAGCAGCCTAACAAAGGACTCACCCCTCCACTTT. The full variable domain, its missing parts supplied by reference TRBV5-6 and TRBJ1-6, is DAGVTQSPTHLIKTRGQQVTLRCSPKSGHDTVSWYQQALGQGPQFIFQYYEEEERQRGNFPDRFSGHQFPNYSSELNVNALLLGDSALYLCASSLTKDSPLHFGNGTRLTVT.

This sequence joins TRBV25-1 and TRBJ1-5, with 10 bases fitting TRBD1. After removal of 3 bases from V and 0 bases from J, the junction contained 14 bases not matched to a gene. CDR3 length equals 20 residues. Germline CDR1 reads MGHDK; CDR2 reads SYGVNS. The chain's CDR3 is CASSDPSGQGPAYSNQPQHF. For the CDR3, the DNA is TGTGCCAGCAGTGATCCGTCGGGACAGGGGCCCGCCTATAGCAATCAGCCCCAGCATTTT.

Notes on this clonotype: This may stem from a read error, because a much larger clone lies one nucleotide away. The CDR3 protein is CASSTERSVNEKLFF. The CDR3 DNA reads TGTGCCAGCAGTACCGAAAGGAGCGTTAATGAAAAACTGTTTTTT. The V and J genes are TRBV6-2 or TRBV6-3 and TRBJ1-4; no clear D gene. Trimming removed 5 bases from V and 4 bases from J, with 14 bases in between. The CDR3 contains 15 residues. Germline V gene lookup returns CDR1 MNHEY and CDR2 SVGEGT.

This clonotype showed up many times. The rearrangement uses TRBV19 and TRBJ1-2; D is uncertain. The CDR3 is 14 amino acids. The germline V gene encodes CDR1 LNHDA and CDR2 SQIVND (reference sequence). V was clipped by 0 bases and J by 8 bases, with 13 bases between them. The CDR3 is CASSIERRVGGYTF. The CDR3 region has the DNA TGTGCCAGTAGTATAGAGAGGAGGGTGGGAGGCTACACCTTC.

This clonotype came up many times. The chain links TRBV2 to TRBJ2-2; 8 positions match TRBD2. V shed 6 bases and J 7 bases; nucleotides not matched to a gene: 7. The CDR3 is made up of 14 amino acids. Germline CDR1 reads SNHLY; CDR2 reads FYNNEI. CDR3 sequence reads: CASSPGGLSGELFF. As DNA, the CDR3 is TGTGCCAGCAGCCCGGGAGGGTTGAGCGGGGAGCTGTTTTTT.

CDR3 DNA sequence: TGTGCCAGCAGTCCCGGGGGGGGCACCGGGGAGCTGTTTTTT. Protein product: CASSPGGGTGELFF. The rearrangement joins TRBV5-5 to TRBJ2-2, with 8 positions matching TRBD2. J lost 4 bases, V lost 5 bases, and 4 bases had no gene match. The CDR3 consists of 14 residues. Per the germline V gene, CDR1 is SGHKS and CDR2 is YYEKEE (reference sequence).

This clonotype was counted ten times or more. The rearrangement uses TRBV20-1 and TRBJ1-4; 11 bases are shared with TRBD1. The germline gives CDR1 DFQATT, CDR2 SNEGSKA (reference sequence). The CDR3 totals 13 residues. In DNA, the CDR3 is TGCAGCCCGGGGGGACAGGGGGATAGAAAACTGTTTTTT. Translation: CSPGGQGDRKLFF.

This clonotype has a single count. J is TRBJ1-2 and V is TRBV5-4, with a tentative D call TRBD1 (5 bases). The germline V and J ends were trimmed by 4 bases and 3 bases, with 16 bases remaining between them. Germline V gene lookup returns CDR1 SGHNT and CDR2 YYREEE (reference sequence). The length of the CDR3 is 15 residues. CDR3 DNA: TGTGCCAGCAGCCCCCAAGGGGCAGGGCACTATGGCTACACCTTC. Translation gives CASSPQGAGHYGYTF.

In this sample, this clonotype turned up many times. CDR3 sequence: CASSHRGANEKLFF. The CDR3 DNA sequence: TGTGCCAGCAGCCACCGGGGGGCTAATGAAAAACTGTTTTTT. The chain combines TRBV7-9 with TRBJ1-4, with D perhaps matching TRBD1 (5 bases). Trimming shortened V by 5 bases and J by 3 bases, and 10 bases separated the two germline ends. CDR1 is SEHNR and CDR2 is FQNEAQ in the germline V gene (reference sequence). The CDR3 is 14 residues long.

There are many counts of this clonotype. This CDR3 is CSARLAYEQYF. CDR3 coding DNA: TGCAGCGCTAGGTTGGCCTACGAGCAGTACTTC. This chain joins TRBV29-1 and TRBJ2-7; D remains ambiguous. Trimming left V 7 bases short and J 2 bases short, with 9 bases between. Germline V lookup: CDR1 SQVTM, CDR2 ANQGSEA. This CDR3 is 11 amino acids long.

The rearrangement links TRBV29-1 to TRBJ1-1, with 7 bases matching TRBD1. V lost 7 bases, J lost 4 bases, and 0 bases stayed unmatched. This CDR3 is built from 10 residues. Germline lookup yields CDR1 SQVTM and CDR2 ANQGSEA. In DNA, the CDR3 is TGCAGCGGACAGGGCACTGAAGCTTTCTTT. It is translated as CSGQGTEAFF. The full variable domain, its missing parts supplied by reference TRBV29-1 and TRBJ1-1, is SAVISQKPSRDICQRGTSLTIQCQVDSQVTMMFWYRQQPGQSLTLIATANQGSEATYESGFVIDKFPISRPNLTFSTLTVSNMSPEDSSIYLCSGQGTEAFFGQGTRLTVV.

The sample holds many counts of this clonotype. V is TRBV29-1 and J is TRBJ2-5; D gene uncertain. The CDR3 contains 11 residues. The germline CDR1 and CDR2 sequences are SQVTM and ANQGSEA. Trimming pared 6 bases from V and 4 bases from J, leaving 9 bases between. CDR3 protein: CSVCPGETQYF. DNA of the CDR3: TGCAGCGTCTGCCCCGGAGAGACCCAGTACTTC.